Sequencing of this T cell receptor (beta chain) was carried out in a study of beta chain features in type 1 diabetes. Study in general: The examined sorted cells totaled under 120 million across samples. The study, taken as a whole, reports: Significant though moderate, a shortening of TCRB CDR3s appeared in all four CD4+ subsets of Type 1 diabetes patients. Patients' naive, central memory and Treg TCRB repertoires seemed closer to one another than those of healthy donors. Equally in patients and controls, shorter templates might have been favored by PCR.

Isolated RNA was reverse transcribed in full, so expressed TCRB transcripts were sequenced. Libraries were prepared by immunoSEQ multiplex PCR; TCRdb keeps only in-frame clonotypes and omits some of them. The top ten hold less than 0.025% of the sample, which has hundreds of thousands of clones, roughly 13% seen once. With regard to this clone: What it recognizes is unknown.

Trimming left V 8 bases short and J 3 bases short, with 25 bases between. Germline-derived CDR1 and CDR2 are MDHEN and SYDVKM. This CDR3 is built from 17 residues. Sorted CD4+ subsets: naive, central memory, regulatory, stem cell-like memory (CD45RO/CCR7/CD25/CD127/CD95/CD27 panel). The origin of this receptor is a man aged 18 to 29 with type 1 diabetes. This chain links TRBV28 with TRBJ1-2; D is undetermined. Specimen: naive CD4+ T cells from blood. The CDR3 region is CASGYSDVRSEYYGYTF. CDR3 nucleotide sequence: TGTGCCAGCGGCTACTCGGACGTTAGGTCAGAGTACTATGGCTACACCTTC.